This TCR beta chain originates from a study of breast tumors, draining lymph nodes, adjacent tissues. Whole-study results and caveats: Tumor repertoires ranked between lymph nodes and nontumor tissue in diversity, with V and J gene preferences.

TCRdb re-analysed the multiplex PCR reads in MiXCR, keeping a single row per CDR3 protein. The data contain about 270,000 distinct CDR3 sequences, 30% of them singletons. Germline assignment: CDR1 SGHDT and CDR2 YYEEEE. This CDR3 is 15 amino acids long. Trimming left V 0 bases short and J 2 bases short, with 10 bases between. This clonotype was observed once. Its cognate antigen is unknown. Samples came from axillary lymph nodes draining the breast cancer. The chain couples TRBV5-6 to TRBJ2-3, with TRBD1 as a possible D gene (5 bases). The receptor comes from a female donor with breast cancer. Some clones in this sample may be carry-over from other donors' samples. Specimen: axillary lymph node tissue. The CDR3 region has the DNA TGTGCCAGCAGCTTGGCGCAGGGTTCCACAGATACGCAGTATTTT. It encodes CASSLAQGSTDTQYF.